Listed below are T cell receptor beta chains from one sample, sequenced in a study of blood T cell repertoires in COVID-19. The data were produced by immunoSEQ multiplex PCR, yet TCRdb's version contains in-frame clones alone and is incomplete. The repertoire holds about 94,000 clones, 80% seen once, with 15% to 20% in the top ten. The source material was peripheral blood. The receptors come from a human donor in a cohort sampled during active COVID-19. CDR3s include the opening cysteine and the closing phenylalanine or tryptophan. Each record gives: clone size, CDR3 length, J gene, D gene, V gene, CDR3 protein, CDR3 DNA. D genes are given only for firm matches. Expanded clones get a size class; other rows say once, few or many, or leave the size out.

NA	12	TRBJ2-7	NA	TRBV5-1	CASSFGTYEQYF	TGCGCCAGCAGCTTTGGCACCTACGAGCAGTACTTC
NA	15	TRBJ2-6	NA	TRBV24-1	CATRDGGSGANVLTF	TGTGCCACCCGGGACGGGGGCTCTGGGGCCAACGTCCTGACTTTC
NA	15	TRBJ2-7	NA	TRBV5-1	CASSSPGQGTYEQYF	TGCGCCAGCAGCTCCCCCGGGCAGGGAACCTACGAGCAGTACTTC
NA	14	TRBJ1-2	NA	TRBV5-1	CASSLKPGDYGYTF	TGCGCCAGCAGCCTCAAGCCAGGGGACTATGGCTACACCTTC
NA	13	TRBJ1-2	NA	TRBV10-1	CASSGNRAYGYTF	TGCGCCAGCAGTGGTAACAGGGCCTATGGCTACACCTTC
NA	15	TRBJ2-7	TRBD1	TRBV18	CASSVGQGSFGEQYF	TGTGCCAGCTCGGTCGGACAGGGGTCCTTTGGAGAGCAGTACTTC
NA	14	TRBJ1-2	NA	TRBV10-3	CAISAAGENYGYTF	TGTGCCATCAGTGCGGCAGGGGAGAACTATGGCTACACCTTC
NA	12	TRBJ1-2	NA	TRBV29-1	CSAGDDSKSYTF	TGCAGCGCGGGGGACGACAGTAAGAGCTACACCTTC
NA	17	TRBJ2-7	TRBD2	TRBV28	CASSLGLLAGATYEQYF	TGTGCCAGCAGTTTAGGTCTACTAGCGGGCGCAACCTACGAGCAGTACTTC
NA	13	TRBJ1-1	NA	TRBV30	CAWVGVSNTEAFF	TGTGCCTGGGTTGGAGTATCGAACACTGAAGCTTTCTTT
NA	14	TRBJ2-7	NA	TRBV5-1	CASSLLTGPYEQYF	TGCGCCAGCAGCTTGCTAACAGGTCCCTACGAGCAGTACTTC
NA	16	TRBJ2-2	TRBD2	TRBV5-1	CASSAGTSGNTGELFF	TGCGCCAGCAGCGCCGGGACTAGCGGGAACACCGGGGAGCTGTTTTTT
once	15	TRBJ1-2	TRBD1	TRBV2	CASSGLEGAPRGYTF	TGTGCCAGCAGTGGACTGGAGGGGGCGCCGAGAGGCTACACCTTC
NA	12	TRBJ1-5	NA	TRBV7-9	CASSFQGYPQHF	TGTGCCAGCAGCTTCCAGGGGTATCCCCAGCATTTT
NA	16	TRBJ2-7	NA	TRBV7-9	CASSLGLQGRSYEQYF	TGTGCCAGCAGCTTAGGGCTCCAGGGTAGGTCCTACGAGCAGTACTTC
NA	18	TRBJ2-7	NA	TRBV6-2/TRBV6-3	CASSWAAGTNLYSYEQYF	TGTGCCAGCAGTTGGGCAGCGGGCACAAATTTATACTCCTACGAGCAGTACTTC
NA	17	TRBJ2-6	TRBD2	TRBV5-6	CASSLEAGVAGANVLTF	TGTGCCAGCAGCTTGGAGGCGGGAGTCGCTGGGGCCAACGTCCTGACTTTC
once	15	TRBJ1-2	NA	TRBV14	CASSQGLGEYYGYTF	TGTGCCAGCAGCCAAGGCTTAGGGGAATACTATGGCTACACCTTC
NA	16	TRBJ2-7	TRBD2	TRBV19	CASSIDGGGRGYEQYF	TGTGCCAGTAGTATAGATGGAGGCGGGAGAGGATACGAGCAGTACTTC
NA	13	TRBJ1-2	NA	TRBV5-1	CASSLSQNYGYTF	TGCGCCAGCAGCTTATCACAGAACTATGGCTACACCTTC
few	15	TRBJ1-5	NA	TRBV6-1	CASSEAAGRGQPQHF	TGTGCCAGCAGTGAAGCGGCTGGGAGAGGTCAGCCCCAGCATTTT
NA	13	TRBJ1-4	NA	TRBV12-3/TRBV12-4	CASSLLGAEKLFF	TGTGCCAGCAGTTTATTAGGGGCCGAAAAACTGTTTTTT
NA	19	TRBJ2-1	NA	TRBV4-2	CASSQQSPRASASYNEQFF	TGTGCCAGCAGCCAACAATCCCCCCGGGCTAGCGCCTCCTACAATGAGCAGTTCTTC
NA	13	TRBJ2-3	NA	TRBV18	CASDGGGSDTQYF	TGTGCCAGCGATGGAGGGGGCTCAGATACGCAGTATTTT
NA	15	TRBJ1-2	NA	TRBV3-1/TRBV3-2	CASSPTTGLRYGYTF	TGTGCCAGCAGCCCAACTACGGGACTGAGATATGGCTACACCTTC
NA	15	TRBJ2-7	TRBD2	TRBV7-2	CASSLSERGAYEQYF	TGTGCCAGCAGCTTAAGTGAGCGGGGCGCCTACGAGCAGTACTTC
NA	12	TRBJ2-5	NA	TRBV6-5	CASKRQGETQYF	TGTGCCAGCAAACGTCAGGGAGAGACCCAGTACTTC
NA	17	TRBJ2-5	TRBD1	TRBV27	CASSLTPGQGGAETQYF	TGTGCCAGCAGTTTGACCCCTGGACAGGGGGGTGCGGAGACCCAGTACTTC
NA	14	TRBJ2-1	TRBD1	TRBV29-1	CSVGNRDRANEQFF	TGCAGCGTTGGGAACCGGGACAGGGCCAATGAGCAGTTCTTC
NA	16	TRBJ1-5	TRBD1	TRBV6-5	CASSYRPGGLGQPQHF	TGTGCCAGCAGTTACCGGCCAGGGGGTCTGGGTCAGCCCCAGCATTTT
NA	15	TRBJ2-7	NA	TRBV28	CASRTEGGGNYEQYF	TGTGCCAGCAGAACCGAAGGAGGAGGGAACTACGAGCAGTACTTC
NA	16	TRBJ2-7	NA	TRBV11-3	CASSLDRTGDPDEQYF	TGTGCCAGCAGCTTAGATCGGACGGGAGACCCAGACGAGCAGTACTTC
NA	13	TRBJ1-1	TRBD1	TRBV10-3	CAVRRGQSTEAFF	TGTGCCGTCCGGAGGGGGCAAAGCACTGAAGCTTTCTTT
NA	13	TRBJ1-4	NA	TRBV21-1	CASSTRCNEKLFF	TGTGCCAGCAGTACTCGATGTAATGAAAAACTGTTTTTT
NA	17	TRBJ2-3	TRBD2	TRBV3-1/TRBV3-2	CASSQHGTSGGTDTQYF	TGTGCCAGCAGCCAGCACGGGACTAGCGGGGGCACAGATACGCAGTATTTT
few	12	TRBJ1-2	NA	TRBV7-9	CASAVQLQGYTF	TGTGCCAGTGCAGTACAGCTGCAGGGCTACACCTTC
many	11	TRBJ1-1	TRBD1	TRBV7-9	CASSFQGVAFF	TGTGCCAGCAGCTTCCAGGGGGTTGCTTTCTTT
once	12	TRBJ2-3	TRBD2	TRBV28	CVTGRGTDTQYF	TGTGTTACGGGGAGGGGCACAGATACGCAGTATTTT
NA	13	TRBJ2-1	NA	TRBV5-6	CASSNFDRDEQFF	TGTGCCAGCAGCAACTTCGATCGGGATGAGCAGTTCTTC
NA	15	TRBJ1-5	NA	TRBV28	CASSPVTRGVQPQHF	TGTGCCAGCAGCCCCGTCACAAGGGGCGTTCAGCCCCAGCATTTT
NA	15	TRBJ2-7	NA	TRBV28	CASSPTGPRSYEQYF	TGTGCCAGCAGTCCAACAGGGCCCCGCTCCTACGAGCAGTACTTC
NA	14	TRBJ1-6	NA	TRBV28	CASSLAGRDSPLHF	TGTGCCAGCAGTTTAGCGGGACGAGATTCACCCCTCCACTTT
NA	12	TRBJ2-2	NA	TRBV3-1/TRBV3-2	CASSQAGGELFF	TGTGCCAGCAGCCAAGCCGGCGGGGAGCTGTTTTTT
once	13	TRBJ1-6	TRBD1	TRBV28	CASRGTGGSPLHF	TGTGCCAGCCGCGGGACAGGGGGTTCACCCCTCCACTTT
NA	14	TRBJ1-1	TRBD1	TRBV5-3	CAPLGSQGDPEAFF	TGTGCCCCGCTTGGCAGTCAGGGGGACCCTGAAGCTTTCTTT
NA	18	TRBJ2-3	NA	TRBV10-1	CASSGGALGPGVTDTQYF	TGCGCCAGCAGTGGTGGGGCACTAGGCCCAGGGGTAACAGATACGCAGTATTTT
NA	15	TRBJ2-5	NA	TRBV5-1	CASSYKGGTVETQYF	TGCGCCAGCAGCTACAAGGGCGGGACGGTAGAGACCCAGTACTTC
NA	13	TRBJ2-5	TRBD1	TRBV2	CASSELQGGTQYF	TGTGCCAGCAGTGAGTTACAGGGGGGGACCCAGTACTTC
NA	15	TRBJ2-7	NA	TRBV5-1	CASSLAAGSSYEQYF	TGCGCCAGCAGCTTGGCGGCAGGTAGCTCCTACGAGCAGTACTTC
NA	19	TRBJ1-4	NA	TRBV15	CATSRSTSGRAHKDEKLFF	TGTGCCACCAGCAGATCTACTAGCGGCAGGGCTCATAAGGATGAAAAACTGTTTTTT
once	14	TRBJ2-3	TRBD1	TRBV5-1	CASSNGQGSDTQYF	TGCGCCAGCAGCAACGGACAGGGGTCAGATACGCAGTATTTT
NA	12	TRBJ1-4	NA	TRBV7-9	CASSLRGEKLFF	TGTGCCAGCAGCTTACGGGGTGAAAAACTGTTTTTT
NA	14	TRBJ1-2	TRBD1	TRBV6-6	CASSSGTAWYGYTF	TGTGCCAGCAGTTCCGGGACAGCGTGGTATGGCTACACCTTC
many	12	TRBJ1-1	NA	TRBV30	CAWSGGPGGAFF	TGTGCCTGGAGTGGGGGTCCGGGAGGAGCTTTCTTT
NA	15	TRBJ2-7	NA	TRBV12-1	CASSLGPGQWYEQYF	TGTGCCAGCAGCTTAGGGCCGGGACAGTGGTACGAGCAGTACTTC
NA	12	TRBJ1-1	TRBD1	TRBV5-1	CASSPTGVVAFF	TGCGCCAGCAGCCCCACAGGGGTGGTAGCTTTCTTT
NA	15	TRBJ2-2	TRBD1	TRBV24-1	CATSGTATNTGELFF	TGTGCCACCTCCGGGACAGCAACGAACACCGGGGAGCTGTTTTTT
once	12	TRBJ1-2	NA	TRBV6-5	CASSSEARGYTF	TGTGCCAGCAGTTCTGAGGCGCGCGGCTACACCTTC
NA	15	TRBJ2-3	TRBD2	TRBV2	CASKVLAGGSDTQYF	TGTGCCAGCAAGGTGCTAGCGGGAGGGTCAGATACGCAGTATTTT
NA	16	TRBJ2-7	TRBD2	TRBV4-2	CASSQASGTSKSEQYF	TGTGCCAGCAGCCAAGCCTCCGGGACTAGCAAAAGCGAGCAGTACTTC